This T cell receptor beta chain was retrieved from a study of T cell clusters in autoimmune cytopenias. One tube held mixed TRB-A and TRB-B primer pools for touch-down PCR. TCRdb re-called the multiplex PCR reads; one entry per CDR3 protein, DNA not given. In total, the table holds about 2,700 distinct CDR3 sequences. Overall study findings and caveats: Physiological T cell clusters of healthy donors were apparently absent in primary autoimmune cytopenia patients.

Remarks on this clonotype: Its antigen is currently unknown.

Looked up from germline, CDR1 is PRHDT and CDR2 is FYEKMQ (reference sequence). This CDR3 is built from 14 residues. Each sample's input was 250 ng genomic DNA, some 38,000 genome equivalents. These data are also associated with another study on T cell repertoires in aging, cancer and after chemotherapy. As reported in that work: Paired samples before and after chemotherapy came from chronic lymphocytic leukemia patients on fludarabine- or bendamustine-based regimens. In each cancer cohort, median generation probability increased across chemotherapy, suggesting thymic output rebounded.

The specimen was peripheral blood. The J gene is TRBJ1-2, the V gene TRBV13; TCRdb gives TRBD1 as the D gene, but with no DNA this cannot be confirmed. This TCR came from a human donor with an autoimmune cytopenia or autoimmune hepatitis (not recorded which). CDR3 amino acids: CASSLQGAPDGYTF.